The clone carrying this T cell receptor beta chain has a single count. What it binds is not known. This sample is drawn from a study of cytomegalovirus exposure and HLA in healthy donors. Primers: 60 Vbeta forward and 13 Jbeta reverse. Here immunoSEQ multiplex PCR was the method, and the copy in TCRdb shows in-frame clones only, minus some. The sample includes some 150,000 clones, over 60% seen only once; the top ten take 2.8%. Everyone who donated was a healthy bone marrow donor. Germline-derived CDR1 and CDR2 are MDHEN and SYDVKM. The CDR3 totals 16 residues. Germline trimming cut 5 bases from V and 3 bases from J; bases unmatched to any gene: 1. Broader study findings: Earlier results showed most TCR beta V segments being productive about 87% or about 30% of the time.

Sequencing input: PBMCs. This sequence originates from a woman under 40 in good health and CMV-seronegative. The J gene is TRBJ2-2, the V gene TRBV28; 15 nucleotides agree with TRBD2. In DNA form, the CDR3 reads TGTGCCAGCAGTGGACTAGCGGGGGGGTACACCGGGGAGCTGTTTTTT. Encoded protein: CASSGLAGGYTGELFF. The full variable domain, with the rest looked up from reference TRBV28 and TRBJ2-2, is DVKVTQSSRYLVKRTGEKVFLECVQDMDHENMFWYRQDPGLGLRLIYFSYDVKMKEKGDIPEGYSVSREKKERFSLILESASTNQTSMYLCASSGLAGGYTGELFFGEGSRLTVL.